This is a list of T cell receptor beta chains from one sample in a study of shared clonotypes between healthy human individuals. Generated by immunoSEQ multiplex PCR, the TCRdb table keeps only in-frame clones and is missing some. Among about 2.1 million clones listed, 90% to 95% were seen once. The sample consisted of naive CD8+ T cells from PBMCs. All receptors derive from a man aged 18-30 years in good health. Some clones in this sample may be carry-over from other donors' samples. The CDR3 runs from the conserved cysteine through the conserved F or W. The order of the fields is clone size, D gene, V gene, J gene, CDR3 protein, CDR3 DNA. The D gene is left open where the match is weak. Clone size, where shown, is once, few, many, or a class for clones that have expanded.

NA	TRBD2	TRBV6-1	TRBJ2-7	CASSEEAGLSYEQYF	TGTGCCAGCAGTGAGGAAGCGGGACTCTCCTACGAGCAGTACTTC
NA	NA	TRBV21-1	TRBJ2-7	CASSKVGMGGVSYEQYF	TGTGCCAGCAGCAAAGTAGGGATGGGCGGGGTATCCTACGAGCAGTACTTC
NA	TRBD2	TRBV7-8	TRBJ2-7	CASSLVSGSLYEQYF	TGTGCCAGCAGCTTAGTTAGCGGGAGTTTGTACGAGCAGTACTTC
NA	NA	TRBV7-2	TRBJ1-2	CASSLSPGQSLGVYGYTF	TGTGCCAGCAGCTTATCCCCTGGGCAGTCTTTGGGGGTATATGGCTACACCTTC
NA	NA	TRBV7-9	TRBJ2-7	CASSPWGSTYEQYF	TGTGCCAGCAGCCCCTGGGGCAGCACTTACGAGCAGTACTTC
NA	TRBD1	TRBV11-2	TRBJ1-1	CASSEGQGANTEAFF	TGTGCCAGCAGCGAGGGCCAGGGGGCGAACACTGAAGCTTTCTTT
NA	NA	TRBV5-4	TRBJ2-3	CASSAHQGSTDTQYF	TGTGCCAGCAGCGCCCACCAGGGTAGCACAGATACGCAGTATTTT
few	NA	TRBV7-9	TRBJ1-1	CASGSGARHTEAFF	TGTGCCAGCGGTTCAGGGGCGCGGCACACTGAAGCTTTCTTT
NA	NA	TRBV28	TRBJ1-2	CASSLLSQDLLF	TGTGCCAGCAGTTTATTATCACAGGACCTCCTCTTC
few	TRBD2	TRBV9	TRBJ2-2	CASSSTTSGTSIGELFF	TGTGCCAGCAGCTCTACGACTAGCGGGACGAGTATCGGGGAGCTGTTTTTT
NA	NA	TRBV11-2	TRBJ2-1	CASSFPRLSPHEQFF	TGTGCCAGCAGCTTTCCCCGTTTGTCGCCCCATGAGCAGTTCTTC
NA	TRBD1	TRBV27	TRBJ2-5	CASSLSVAGGLETQYF	TGTGCCAGCAGTTTATCGGTGGCAGGGGGCCTGGAGACCCAGTACTTC
NA	TRBD2	TRBV5-1	TRBJ2-2	CASSLAWTSGFGELFF	TGCGCCAGCAGCTTGGCCTGGACTAGCGGTTTCGGGGAGCTGTTTTTT
once	NA	TRBV28	TRBJ1-2	CASRTRGQGNFLEHGYTF	TGTGCCAGCAGAACCCGAGGGCAGGGCAATTTTTTAGAGCATGGCTACACCTTC
NA	NA	TRBV6-4	TRBJ1-5	CASSDRPGTNQPQHF	TGTGCCAGCAGTGACCGGCCAGGGACCAATCAGCCCCAGCATTTT
NA	NA	TRBV27	TRBJ2-1	CASSQSRGGNEQFF	TGTGCCAGCAGCCAAAGCAGGGGCGGCAATGAGCAGTTCTTC
once	TRBD1	TRBV10-3	TRBJ2-7	CAISEPTGSYEQYF	TGTGCCATCAGTGAGCCGACAGGGTCCTACGAGCAGTACTTC
once	NA	TRBV4-3	TRBJ2-7	CASSQLAEAGHSYEQYF	TGCGCCAGCAGCCAATTAGCCGAGGCAGGTCACTCCTACGAGCAGTACTTC
NA	NA	TRBV29-1	TRBJ2-1	CSVERENSRAHYNEQFF	TGCAGCGTTGAGAGGGAAAATAGCCGGGCACACTACAATGAGCAGTTCTTC
once	NA	TRBV11-2	TRBJ2-5	CASSLEGGPSRAQYF	TGTGCCAGCAGCTTAGAAGGGGGACCCAGCCGGGCCCAGTACTTC
once	NA	TRBV5-6	TRBJ2-3	CASSSGYSTDTQYF	TGTGCCAGCAGTTCGGGGTATAGCACAGATACGCAGTATTTT
NA	NA	TRBV18	TRBJ2-5	CASSPTPVALGKETQYF	TGTGCCAGCTCACCCACCCCGGTCGCCTTGGGAAAAGAGACCCAGTACTTC
once	TRBD1	TRBV7-9	TRBJ2-7	CASSGQGVRGEQYF	TGTGCCAGCAGTGGACAGGGGGTCCGAGGTGAGCAGTACTTC
NA	NA	TRBV7-9	TRBJ2-1	CASSQTASSYNEQFF	TGTGCCAGCAGCCAGACAGCTAGTTCCTACAATGAGCAGTTCTTC
NA	NA	TRBV19	TRBJ2-1	CATLDNEQFF	TGTGCCACCCTAGACAATGAGCAGTTCTTC
NA	TRBD2	TRBV7-3	TRBJ2-3	CASSPTTSGPPDTQYF	TGTGCCAGCAGCCCAACGACTAGCGGTCCCCCGGATACGCAGTATTTT
NA	TRBD1	TRBV7-8	TRBJ1-5	CASSPRAGGSQPQHF	TGTGCCAGCAGCCCACGAGCAGGGGGCAGTCAGCCCCAGCATTTT
NA	NA	TRBV7-8	TRBJ1-1	CASSLKYTEAFF	TGTGCCAGCAGCTTAAAATACACTGAAGCTTTCTTT
many	TRBD1	TRBV2	TRBJ1-5	CASSEFGTGENQPQHF	TGTGCCAGCAGTGAATTCGGGACAGGGGAGAATCAGCCCCAGCATTTT
NA	NA	TRBV5-8	TRBJ2-5	CASSPLGFGGKETQYF	TGTGCCAGCAGCCCCCTGGGGTTTGGGGGGAAAGAGACCCAGTACTTC
NA	NA	TRBV9	TRBJ2-7	CASSVEGGGPYEQYF	TGTGCCAGCAGCGTAGAGGGAGGGGGCCCCTACGAGCAGTACTTC
NA	NA	TRBV9	TRBJ2-3	CASSVNRDMGDTSTDTQYF	TGTGCCAGCAGCGTAAACCGGGACATGGGGGATACTAGCACAGATACGCAGTATTTT
NA	NA	TRBV28	TRBJ2-1	CASSLTVDSYNEQFF	TGTGCCAGCAGTCTGACCGTAGACAGCTACAATGAGCAGTTCTTC
NA	NA	TRBV9	TRBJ2-7	CASSPREDRSYEQYF	TGTGCCAGCAGCCCCCGTGAGGACCGTTCCTACGAGCAGTACTTC
NA	TRBD1	TRBV4-1	TRBJ1-1	CASSQEVRDRGPDTEAFF	TGCGCCAGCAGCCAAGAAGTCCGGGACAGGGGGCCAGACACTGAAGCTTTCTTT
NA	NA	TRBV9	TRBJ1-3	CASSEQGNPGNTIYF	TGTGCCAGCAGCGAACAAGGCAACCCTGGAAACACCATATATTTT
once	NA	TRBV7-9	TRBJ2-7	CASSGKPSYEQYF	TGTGCCAGCTCGGGGAAACCATCATACGAGCAGTACTTC
NA	NA	TRBV4-1	TRBJ2-5	CASSQGRSGLGETQYF	TGCGCCAGCAGCCAAGGGAGGTCGGGACTGGGGGAGACCCAGTACTTC
NA	NA	TRBV7-9	TRBJ2-1	CASTPGDRTAFNEQFF	TGTGCCAGCACACCCGGTGACAGGACAGCGTTCAATGAGCAGTTCTTC
NA	NA	TRBV4-2	TRBJ1-1	CASSRKTGGNTEAFF	TGTGCCAGCAGCCGAAAAACCGGGGGCAACACTGAAGCTTTCTTT
NA	NA	TRBV30	TRBJ2-7	CAWSLGGGPDNEQYF	TGTGCCTGGAGCCTGGGCGGAGGGCCCGATAACGAGCAGTACTTC